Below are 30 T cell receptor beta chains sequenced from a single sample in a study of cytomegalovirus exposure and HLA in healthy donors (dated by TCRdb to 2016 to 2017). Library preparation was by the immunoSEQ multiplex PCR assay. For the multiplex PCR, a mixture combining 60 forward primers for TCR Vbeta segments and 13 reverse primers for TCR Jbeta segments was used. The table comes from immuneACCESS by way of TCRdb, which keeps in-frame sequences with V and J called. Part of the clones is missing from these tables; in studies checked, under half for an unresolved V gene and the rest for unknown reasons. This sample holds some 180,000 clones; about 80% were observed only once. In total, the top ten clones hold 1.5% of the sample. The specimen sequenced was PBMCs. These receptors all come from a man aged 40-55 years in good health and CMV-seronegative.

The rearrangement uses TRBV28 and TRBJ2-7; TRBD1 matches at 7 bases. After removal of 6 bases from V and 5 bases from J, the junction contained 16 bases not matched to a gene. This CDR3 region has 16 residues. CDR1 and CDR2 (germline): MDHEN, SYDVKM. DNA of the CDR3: TGTGCCAGCAGCCCAGGCAGTCGACAGGGAACAAACGAGCAGTACTTC. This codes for CASSPGSRQGTNEQYF.

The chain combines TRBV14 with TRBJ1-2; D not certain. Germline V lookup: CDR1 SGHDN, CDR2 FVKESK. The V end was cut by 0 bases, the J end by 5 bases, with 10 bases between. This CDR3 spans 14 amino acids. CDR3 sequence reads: CASSQEGRGYGYTF. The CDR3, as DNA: TGTGCCAGCAGCCAAGAAGGGCGGGGTTATGGCTACACCTTC.

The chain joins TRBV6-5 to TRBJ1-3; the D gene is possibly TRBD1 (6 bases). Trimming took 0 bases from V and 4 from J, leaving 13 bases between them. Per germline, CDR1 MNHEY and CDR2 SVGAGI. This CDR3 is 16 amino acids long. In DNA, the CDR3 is TGTGCCAGCAGTTACTCGTTTAGGGGGACGGGAAACACCATATATTTT. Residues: CASSYSFRGTGNTIYF.

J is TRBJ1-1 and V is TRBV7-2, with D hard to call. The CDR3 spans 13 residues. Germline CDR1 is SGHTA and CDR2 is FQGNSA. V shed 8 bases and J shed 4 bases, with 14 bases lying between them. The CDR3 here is CASASGGITEAFF. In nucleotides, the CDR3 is TGTGCCAGCGCTTCGGGAGGGATCACTGAAGCTTTCTTT. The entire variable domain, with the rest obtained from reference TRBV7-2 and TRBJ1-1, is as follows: GAGVSQSPSNKVTEKGKDVELRCDPISGHTALYWYRQSLGQGLEFLIYFQGNSAPDKSGLPSDRFSAERTGGSVSTLTIQRTQQEDSAVYLCASASGGITEAFFGQGTRLTVV.

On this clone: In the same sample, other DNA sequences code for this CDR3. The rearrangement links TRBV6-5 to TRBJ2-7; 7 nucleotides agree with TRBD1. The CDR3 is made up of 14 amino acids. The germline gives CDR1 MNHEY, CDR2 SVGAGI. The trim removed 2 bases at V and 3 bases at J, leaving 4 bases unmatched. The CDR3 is CASSYDRVSYEQYF. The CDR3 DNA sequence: TGTGCCAGCAGTTACGACAGGGTCAGCTACGAGCAGTACTTC.

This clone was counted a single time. The CDR3: CARTRGFTEAFF. CDR3 DNA: TGTGCCAGAACCAGGGGATTTACTGAAGCTTTCTTT. The V gene is TRBV21-1, the J gene TRBJ1-1; TRBD1 is taken as the D call from the table, unchecked against the DNA. TRBV21-1 is given as a pseudogene. The CDR3 has 12 amino acids.

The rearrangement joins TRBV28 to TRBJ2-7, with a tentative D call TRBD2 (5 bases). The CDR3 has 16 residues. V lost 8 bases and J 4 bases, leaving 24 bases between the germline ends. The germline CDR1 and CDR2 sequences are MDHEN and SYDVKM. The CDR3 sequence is CASGSSYTAVMYEQYF. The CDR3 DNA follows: TGTGCCAGCGGGAGTAGCTACACCGCCGTCATGTACGAGCAGTACTTC.

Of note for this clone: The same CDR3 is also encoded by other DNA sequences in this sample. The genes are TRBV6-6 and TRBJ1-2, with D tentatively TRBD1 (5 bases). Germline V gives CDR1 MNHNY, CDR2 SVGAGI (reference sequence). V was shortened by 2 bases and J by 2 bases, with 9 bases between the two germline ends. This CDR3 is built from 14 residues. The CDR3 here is CASSYGASNYGYTF. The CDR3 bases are TGTGCCAGCAGTTACGGGGCATCCAACTATGGCTACACCTTC.

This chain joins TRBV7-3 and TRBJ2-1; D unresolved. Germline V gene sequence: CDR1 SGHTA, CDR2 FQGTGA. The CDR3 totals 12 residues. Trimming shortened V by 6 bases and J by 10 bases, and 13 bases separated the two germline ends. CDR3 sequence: CASSPGVSEQFF. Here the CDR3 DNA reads TGTGCCAGCAGTCCAGGTGTCTCCGAGCAGTTCTTC. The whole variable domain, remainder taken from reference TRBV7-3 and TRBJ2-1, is GAGVSQTPSNKVTEKGKYVELRCDPISGHTALYWYRQSLGQGPEFLIYFQGTGAADDSGLPNDRFFAVRPEGSVSTLKIQRTERGDSAVYLCASSPGVSEQFFGPGTRLTVL.

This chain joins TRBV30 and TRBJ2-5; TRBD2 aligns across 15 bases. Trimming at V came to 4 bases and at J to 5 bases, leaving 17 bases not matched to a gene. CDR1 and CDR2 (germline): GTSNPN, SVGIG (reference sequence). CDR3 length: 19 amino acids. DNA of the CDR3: TGTGCCTGGACCAGTCGGACTAGCGGGAGGGCCCCTCGTTGGGAGACCCAGTACTTC. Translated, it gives CAWTSRTSGRAPRWETQYF.

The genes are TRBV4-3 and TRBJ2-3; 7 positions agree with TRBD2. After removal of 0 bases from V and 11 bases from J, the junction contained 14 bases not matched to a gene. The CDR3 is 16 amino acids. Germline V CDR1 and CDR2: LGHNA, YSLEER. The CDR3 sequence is CASSQESIGLVVMQYF. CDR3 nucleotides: TGCGCCAGCAGCCAAGAGTCCATCGGACTAGTTGTGATGCAGTATTTT.

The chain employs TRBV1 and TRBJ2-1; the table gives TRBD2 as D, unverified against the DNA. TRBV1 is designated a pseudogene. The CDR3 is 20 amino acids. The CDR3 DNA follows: TGCACCAGCAGCCTAGGCCAGACAGGGACTAGCGAAAGCTCCTACAATGAGCAGTTCTTC. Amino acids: CTSSLGQTGTSESSYNEQFF.

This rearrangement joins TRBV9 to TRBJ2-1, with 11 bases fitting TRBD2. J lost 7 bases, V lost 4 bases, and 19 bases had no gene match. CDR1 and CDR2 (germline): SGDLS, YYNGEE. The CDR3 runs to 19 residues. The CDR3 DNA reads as TGTGCCAGCAGCCCCTTACTCTCTTTCTTAGCGGGGGGGAGGAATGAGCAGTTCTTC. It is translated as CASSPLLSFLAGGRNEQFF.

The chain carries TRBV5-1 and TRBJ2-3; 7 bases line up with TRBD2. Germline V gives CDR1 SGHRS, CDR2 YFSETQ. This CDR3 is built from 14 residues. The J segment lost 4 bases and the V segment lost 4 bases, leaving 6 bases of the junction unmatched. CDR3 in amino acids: CASSGGLNPDTQYF. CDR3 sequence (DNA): TGCGCCAGCAGCGGGGGACTAAACCCAGATACGCAGTATTTT.

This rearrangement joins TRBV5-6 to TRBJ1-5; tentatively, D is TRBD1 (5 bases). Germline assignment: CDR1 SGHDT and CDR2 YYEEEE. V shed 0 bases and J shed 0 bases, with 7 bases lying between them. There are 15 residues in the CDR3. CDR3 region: CASSLEGASNQPQHF. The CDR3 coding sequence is TGTGCCAGCAGCTTGGAAGGGGCTAGCAATCAGCCCCAGCATTTT.

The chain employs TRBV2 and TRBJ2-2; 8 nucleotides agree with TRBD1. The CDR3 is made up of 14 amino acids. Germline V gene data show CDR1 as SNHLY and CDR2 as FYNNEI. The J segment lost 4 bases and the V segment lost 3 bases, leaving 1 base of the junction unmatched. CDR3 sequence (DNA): TGTGCCAGCAGTGAGGACAGGGCCACCGGGGAGCTGTTTTTT. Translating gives CASSEDRATGELFF.

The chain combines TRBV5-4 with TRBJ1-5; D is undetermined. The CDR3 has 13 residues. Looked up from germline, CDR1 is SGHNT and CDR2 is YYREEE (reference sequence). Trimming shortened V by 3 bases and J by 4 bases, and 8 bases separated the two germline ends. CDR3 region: CASSWGGNQPQHF. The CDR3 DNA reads TGTGCCAGCAGCTGGGGAGGAAATCAGCCCCAGCATTTT.

The CDR3 protein is CASPKIDRAHEQFF. The DNA for the CDR3 is TGTGCCAGCCCTAAAATAGACAGGGCCCATGAGCAGTTCTTC. The chain is built from TRBV18 and TRBJ2-1, with 7 bases matching TRBD1. Trimming removed 8 bases from V and 8 bases from J; junction bases left unmatched: 12. This CDR3 spans 14 amino acids. CDR1 and CDR2 (germline): KGHSH, LQKENI.

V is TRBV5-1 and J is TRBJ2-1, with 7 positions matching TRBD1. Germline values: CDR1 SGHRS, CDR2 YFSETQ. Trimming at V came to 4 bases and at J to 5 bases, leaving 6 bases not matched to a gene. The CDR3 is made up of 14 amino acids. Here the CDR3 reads CASSESTGNNEQFF. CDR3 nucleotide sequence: TGCGCCAGCAGCGAGTCGACAGGGAACAATGAGCAGTTCTTC.

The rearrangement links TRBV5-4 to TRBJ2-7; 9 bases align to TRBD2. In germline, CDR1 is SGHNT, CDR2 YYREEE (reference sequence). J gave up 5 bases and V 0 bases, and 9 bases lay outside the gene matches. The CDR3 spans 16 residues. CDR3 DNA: TGTGCCAGCAGCTTGGCCATAAGCGGGGGGCCCCACGAGCAGTACTTC. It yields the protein CASSLAISGGPHEQYF.

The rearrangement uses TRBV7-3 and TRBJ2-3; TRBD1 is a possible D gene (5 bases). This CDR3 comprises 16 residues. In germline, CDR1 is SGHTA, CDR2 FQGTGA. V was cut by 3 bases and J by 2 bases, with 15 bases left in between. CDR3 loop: CASSLGLGPNTDTQYF. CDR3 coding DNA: TGTGCCAGCAGCTTGGGCTTGGGGCCCAACACAGATACGCAGTATTTT.

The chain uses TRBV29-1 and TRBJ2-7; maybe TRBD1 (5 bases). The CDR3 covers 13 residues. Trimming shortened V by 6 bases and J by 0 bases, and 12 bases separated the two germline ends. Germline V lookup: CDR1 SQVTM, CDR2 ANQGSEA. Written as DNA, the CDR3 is TGCAGCGTGCAGGGTTTTTACTCCTACGAGCAGTACTTC. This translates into CSVQGFYSYEQYF.

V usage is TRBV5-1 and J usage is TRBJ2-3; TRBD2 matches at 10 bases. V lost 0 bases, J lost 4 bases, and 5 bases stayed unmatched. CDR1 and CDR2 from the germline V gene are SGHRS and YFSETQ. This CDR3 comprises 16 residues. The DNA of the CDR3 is TGCGCCAGCAGCTTGGCCCTTAGCGGGGGGTCAGATACGCAGTATTTT. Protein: CASSLALSGGSDTQYF.

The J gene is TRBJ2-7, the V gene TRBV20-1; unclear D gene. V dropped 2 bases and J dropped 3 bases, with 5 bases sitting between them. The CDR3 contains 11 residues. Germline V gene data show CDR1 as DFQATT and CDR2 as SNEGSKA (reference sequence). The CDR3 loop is CSARQNYEQYF. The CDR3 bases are TGCAGTGCTAGACAGAACTACGAGCAGTACTTC.

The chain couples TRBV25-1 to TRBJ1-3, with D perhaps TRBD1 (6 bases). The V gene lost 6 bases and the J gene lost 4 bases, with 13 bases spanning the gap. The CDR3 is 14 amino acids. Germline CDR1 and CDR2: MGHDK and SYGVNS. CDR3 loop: CASSVGQRGNTIYF. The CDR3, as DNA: TGTGCCAGCAGCGTCGGACAGCGCGGAAACACCATATATTTT.

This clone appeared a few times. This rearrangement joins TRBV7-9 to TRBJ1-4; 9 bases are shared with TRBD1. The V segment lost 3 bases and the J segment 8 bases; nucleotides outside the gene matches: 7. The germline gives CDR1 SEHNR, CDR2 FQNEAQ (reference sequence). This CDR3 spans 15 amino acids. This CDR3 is CASSFPGQGAEKLFF. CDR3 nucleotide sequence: TGTGCCAGCAGCTTTCCGGGACAGGGTGCCGAAAAACTGTTTTTT.

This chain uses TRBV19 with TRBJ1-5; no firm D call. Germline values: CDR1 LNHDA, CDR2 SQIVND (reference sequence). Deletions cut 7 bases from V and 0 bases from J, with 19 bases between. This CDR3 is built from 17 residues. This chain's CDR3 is CASTPEQVRYSNQPQHF. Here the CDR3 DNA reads TGTGCCAGTACCCCCGAGCAGGTCCGTTATAGCAATCAGCCCCAGCATTTT.

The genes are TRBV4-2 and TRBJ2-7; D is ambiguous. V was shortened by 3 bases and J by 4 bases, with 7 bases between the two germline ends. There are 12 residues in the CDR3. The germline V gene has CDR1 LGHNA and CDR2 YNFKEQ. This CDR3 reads CASSHQNYEQYF. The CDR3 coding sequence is TGTGCCAGCAGCCACCAAAATTACGAGCAGTACTTC.

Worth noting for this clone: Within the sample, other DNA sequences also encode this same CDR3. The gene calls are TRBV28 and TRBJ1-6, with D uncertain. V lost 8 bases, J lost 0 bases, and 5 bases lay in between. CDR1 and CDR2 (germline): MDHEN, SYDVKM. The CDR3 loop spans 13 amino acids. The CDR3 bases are TGTGCCAGCTTGAGCTCCTATAATTCACCCCTCCACTTT. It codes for CASLSSYNSPLHF. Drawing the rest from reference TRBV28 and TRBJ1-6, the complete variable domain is DVKVTQSSRYLVKRTGEKVFLECVQDMDHENMFWYRQDPGLGLRLIYFSYDVKMKEKGDIPEGYSVSREKKERFSLILESASTNQTSMYLCASLSSYNSPLHFGNGTRLTVT.

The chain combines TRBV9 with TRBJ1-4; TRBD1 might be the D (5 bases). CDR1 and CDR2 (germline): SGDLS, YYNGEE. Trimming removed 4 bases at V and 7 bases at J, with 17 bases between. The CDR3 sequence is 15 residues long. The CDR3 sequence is CASSSRGGLGEKLFF. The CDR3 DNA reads TGTGCCAGCAGCTCTCGGGGGGGTCTTGGTGAAAAACTGTTTTTT.